Shown below are 32 T cell receptor beta chains from a single sample sequenced in a study of blood T cells in healthy people across ages. For the second PCR, which ran for roughly 6 to 12 cycles, a sample-barcoded 5' primer and a J-beta primer mix were used. TCRdb fed the 5' RACE reads into MiXCR, producing one record per CDR3 protein. Counted here are roughly 1,300,000 distinct CDR3 sequences, roughly 59% occurring once; the ten biggest clones make up about 6.7%. Sequencing used blood. The receptors were sampled from a man aged 18 to 30 in good health.

The table lists this clonotype with a few counts. This chain uses TRBV20-1 with TRBJ1-2; D uncertain. From germline, CDR1 is DFQATT and CDR2 SNEGSKA (reference sequence). V lost 6 bases and J 3 bases, leaving 11 bases between the germline ends. The CDR3 consists of 12 residues. CDR3 amino acids: CSAKKIHYGYTF. The CDR3 DNA reads as TGCAGTGCCAAAAAGATCCACTATGGCTACACCTTC.

The chain combines TRBV27 with TRBJ2-5; 7 bases agree with TRBD1. V gave up 6 bases and J gave up 4 bases; unmatched junction bases: 8. CDR1 MNHEY and CDR2 SMNVEV come from the germline V gene (reference sequence). The CDR3 is 14 amino acids. As DNA, the CDR3 is TGTGCCAGCAGAGCGACAGGGTATGGAGAGACCCAGTACTTC. Amino acids: CASRATGYGETQYF.

The rearrangement uses TRBV4-2 and TRBJ2-3, with 11 bases aligning to TRBD2. The CDR3 is 17 amino acids. Germline V gene lookup returns CDR1 LGHNA and CDR2 YNFKEQ. Trimming removed 0 bases from V and 0 bases from J; junction bases left unmatched: 2. The CDR3 is CASSQEGLAVSTDTQYF. CDR3 nucleotides: TGTGCCAGCAGCCAAGAGGGACTAGCGGTTAGCACAGATACGCAGTATTTT.

This clonotype has at least ten counts. This rearrangement joins TRBV20-1 to TRBJ2-3; 14 bases are a match to TRBD2. Trimming at V came to 5 bases and at J to 4 bases, leaving 8 bases not matched to a gene. CDR3 length equals 16 residues. Germline CDR1 and CDR2: DFQATT and SNEGSKA (reference sequence). CDR3 bases: TGCAGTGCTGGGACTAGCGGGAGTTTTGCGGCAGATACGCAGTATTTT. Protein: CSAGTSGSFAADTQYF.

V is TRBV25-1 and J is TRBJ1-5, with a possible D match to TRBD1 (6 bases). Germline CDR1 is MGHDK and CDR2 is SYGVNS. CDR3 length equals 16 residues. Trimming pared 3 bases from V and 0 bases from J, leaving 12 bases between. CDR3 sequence: CASSEPGTLSNQPQHF. The CDR3 nucleotides are TGTGCCAGCAGTGAGCCCGGGACACTTAGCAATCAGCCCCAGCATTTT.

The CDR3 DNA reads as TGCGCCAGCAGCCCACAAAATTCTCCCAGGGAATCGGACCTCCAAGAGACCCAGTACTTC. This encodes CASSPQNSPRESDLQETQYF. This rearrangement joins TRBV4-3 to TRBJ2-5, with D maybe TRBD1 (5 bases). The CDR3 consists of 20 residues. Trimming took off 4 bases at V and 1 base at J, with 28 bases between the two ends. Germline V gene data show CDR1 as LGHNA and CDR2 as YSLEER.

V usage is TRBV20-1 and J usage is TRBJ2-3; D gene ambiguous. V was clipped by 1 base and J by 1 base, with 12 bases between them. The CDR3 extends over 15 amino acids. CDR1 is DFQATT and CDR2 is SNEGSKA in the germline V gene (reference sequence). CDR3 residues: CSARGAQERTDTQYF. CDR3 nucleotides: TGCAGTGCTAGAGGGGCGCAGGAGCGCACAGATACGCAGTATTTT.

This rearrangement joins TRBV2 to TRBJ2-2, with D possibly being TRBD1 (6 bases). The V gene lost 5 bases and the J gene lost 1 base, with 14 bases spanning the gap. Looked up from germline, CDR1 is SNHLY and CDR2 is FYNNEI. This CDR3 is built from 16 residues. CDR3 residues: CASSLEDSLNTGELFF. In nucleotides, the CDR3 is TGTGCCAGCAGTCTCGAGGACAGTCTGAACACCGGGGAGCTGTTTTTT. Full variable domain (outside the CDR3, taken from reference TRBV2 and TRBJ2-2): EPEVTQTPSHQVTQMGQEVILRCVPISNHLYFYWYRQILGQKVEFLVSFYNNEISEKSEIFDDQFSVERPDGSNFTLKIRSTKLEDSAMYFCASSLEDSLNTGELFFGEGSRLTVL.

J is TRBJ1-5 and V is TRBV12-3 or TRBV12-4; D is unresolved. This CDR3 region has 14 residues. Trimming shortened V by 8 bases and J by 5 bases, and 16 bases separated the two germline ends. CDR3 sequence (DNA): TGTGCCAGCCAACCATCAGGCCGATATCAGCCCCAGCATTTT. This codes for CASQPSGRYQPQHF.

This clonotype was detected only a few times. The rearrangement uses TRBV12-3 or TRBV12-4 and TRBJ2-1; 9 nucleotides align to TRBD2. The CDR3 totals 16 residues. The J segment lost 8 bases and the V segment lost 5 bases, leaving 13 bases of the junction unmatched. The CDR3 region is CASSPDKRGDVDEQFF. The CDR3 nucleotides are TGTGCCAGCAGTCCAGATAAGCGGGGGGACGTAGATGAGCAGTTCTTC.

This clonotype was recorded only once. This chain uses TRBV7-8 with TRBJ2-3; no firm D call. Germline values: CDR1 SGHVS, CDR2 FQNEAQ. This CDR3 is 13 amino acids long. The V and J ends lost 5 bases and 6 bases respectively, with 12 bases between them. This CDR3 reads CASSPEPVDTQYF. For the CDR3, the DNA is TGTGCCAGCAGCCCCGAGCCCGTGGATACGCAGTATTTT. The full variable domain, with the rest looked up from reference TRBV7-8 and TRBJ2-3, is GAGVSQSPRYKVAKRGQDVALRCDPISGHVSLFWYQQALGQGPEFLTYFQNEAQLDKSGLPSDRFFAERPEGSVSTLKIQRTQQEDSAVYLCASSPEPVDTQYFGPGTRLTVL.

This clonotype was counted only a few times. The chain uses TRBV2 and TRBJ2-7, with D possibly matching TRBD2 (6 bases). Trimming shortened V by 10 bases and J by 0 bases, and 22 bases separated the two germline ends. The germline V gene has CDR1 SNHLY and CDR2 FYNNEI. This CDR3 has 16 residues. The CDR3, as DNA: TGTGCCACCGCGGGAAGAAACGGGTTCAACTCCTACGAGCAGTACTTC. It is translated as CATAGRNGFNSYEQYF.

The chain recombines TRBV4-1 with TRBJ2-7; the D call may be TRBD1 or TRBD2 (5 bases each). V was shortened by 0 bases and J by 12 bases, with 21 bases between the two germline ends. Germline CDR1 MGHRA, CDR2 YSYEKL. This CDR3 is 15 amino acids long. CDR3 nucleotides: TGCGCCAGCAGCCAAGAAGGTCGGGATCTAGGGACCCGGTACTTC. Encoded protein: CASSQEGRDLGTRYF.

This clonotype was recorded once. This chain connects TRBV6-2 or TRBV6-3 to TRBJ2-1, with D unclear. Germline-derived CDR1 and CDR2 are MNHEY and SVGEGT. Trimming removed 6 bases from V and 7 bases from J, with 13 bases in between. The CDR3 consists of 13 residues. CDR3 bases: TGTGCCAGCAGCTTTTGGACGGGTAATGAGCAGTTCTTC. It translates to CASSFWTGNEQFF.

The chain combines TRBV29-1 with TRBJ1-3, with D uncertain. Germline CDR1 is SQVTM and CDR2 is ANQGSEA. The germline V and J ends were trimmed by 0 bases and 0 bases, with 6 bases remaining between them. The CDR3 contains 14 residues. The CDR3 DNA sequence: TGCAGCGTTGAAGACGGAAGCTCTGGAAACACCATATATTTT. The encoded protein is CSVEDGSSGNTIYF. The full variable domain, completed using reference TRBV29-1 and TRBJ1-3, is SAVISQKPSRDICQRGTSLTIQCQVDSQVTMMFWYRQQPGQSLTLIATANQGSEATYESGFVIDKFPISRPNLTFSTLTVSNMSPEDSSIYLCSVEDGSSGNTIYFGEGSWLTVV.

The chain couples TRBV10-3 to TRBJ2-1; the D is unclear. Gene TRBJ2-7 matches the end of the DNA better, so the J call may be wrong. This CDR3 is built from 10 residues. Germline values: CDR1 ENHRY, CDR2 SYGVKD. The CDR3 sequence: CAPRIYEQYF. In nucleotides, the CDR3 is TGTGCCCCACGTATCTACGAGCAGTACTTC.

V and J are TRBV4-1 and TRBJ2-7, with 10 positions matching TRBD2. CDR3 length: 17 amino acids. Germline assignment: CDR1 MGHRA and CDR2 YSYEKL. J lost 7 bases, V lost 1 base, and 13 bases had no gene match. In DNA, the CDR3 is TGCGCCAGCAGCCAAGCCCCAGCGGGGGGGCTATACAATGAGCAGTACTTC. This codes for CASSQAPAGGLYNEQYF.

The chain uses TRBV29-1 and TRBJ2-3; D is uncertain. This CDR3 has 13 residues. Per germline, CDR1 SQVTM and CDR2 ANQGSEA. Trimming cost V 5 bases and J 3 bases, with 12 bases left between them. For the CDR3, the DNA is TGCAGCGTTAAGTTGAAAGGGACAGATACGCAGTATTTT. It specifies CSVKLKGTDTQYF.

This clonotype was observed a few times. V usage is TRBV5-1 and J usage is TRBJ2-4; 7 nucleotides agree with TRBD1. Germline V gene sequence: CDR1 SGHRS, CDR2 YFSETQ. With V trimmed by 5 bases and J by 3 bases, 2 bases remained unmatched. There are 13 residues in the CDR3. The CDR3, as DNA: TGCGCCAGCAGGTGGGACAGCAAAAACATTCAGTACTTC. Its protein is CASRWDSKNIQYF.

The V gene is TRBV20-1, the J gene TRBJ2-1; no definite D call. The germline CDR1 and CDR2 sequences are DFQATT and SNEGSKA (reference sequence). V was trimmed by 5 bases and J by 6 bases, leaving 17 bases between them. This CDR3 is 14 amino acids long. Here the CDR3 reads CSADVSTSGNEQFF. CDR3 in DNA: TGCAGTGCTGACGTTTCAACGTCCGGCAATGAGCAGTTCTTC.

A remark on this clonotype: One junction end does not reproduce the germline sequence, and a read error may be involved. The CDR3 nucleotides are TGTGCCGGCAGGTCCGGAGTTGAAGCTTTCTTT. Its translation is CAGRSGVEAFF. The chain recombines TRBV2 with TRBJ1-1; no reliable D call. The germline V gene has CDR1 SNHLY and CDR2 FYNNEI. The CDR3 spans 11 residues.

V is TRBV5-6 and J is TRBJ2-4; no firm D call. Matching the DNA end better, TRBJ2-7 makes the J call doubtful. The CDR3 is made up of 14 amino acids. Germline V lookup: CDR1 SGHDT, CDR2 YYEEEE. The CDR3 sequence is CASSLGETLYEQYF. CDR3 DNA sequence: TGTGCCAGCAGCTTAGGTGAGACTCTATACGAGCAGTACTTC.

The J gene is TRBJ2-1, the V gene TRBV6-1; the D is unclear. Deletions cut 6 bases from V and 9 bases from J, with 9 bases between. The CDR3 spans 11 residues. Germline V lookup: CDR1 MNHNS, CDR2 SASEGT. DNA of the CDR3: TGTGCCAGCAGCAATAATTTTGAGCAGTTCTTC. It encodes CASSNNFEQFF.

The rearrangement links TRBV4-1 to TRBJ1-2; D is ambiguous. Per germline, CDR1 MGHRA and CDR2 YSYEKL. This CDR3 comprises 17 residues. The V gene lost 2 bases and the J gene lost 2 bases, with 18 bases spanning the gap. The CDR3 region has the DNA TGCGCCAGCAGCCAAAACTCCAACGCCCTCGTAAACTATGGCTACACCTTC. Residues: CASSQNSNALVNYGYTF.

The chain combines TRBV29-1 with TRBJ2-5; 7 nucleotides align to TRBD1. Unmatched junction bases numbered 2, after V lost 3 bases and J lost 4 bases. CDR3 length: 12 residues. Germline V lookup: CDR1 SQVTM, CDR2 ANQGSEA. CDR3 coding DNA: TGCAGCGTTGACCGGGACAGAGAGACCCAGTACTTC. Its protein is CSVDRDRETQYF.

The chain recombines TRBV29-1 with TRBJ2-5, with D perhaps given as TRBD1 or TRBD2 (6 bases each). V lost 2 bases, J lost 3 bases, and 16 bases lay in between. The CDR3 is 15 amino acids. The germline V gene has CDR1 SQVTM and CDR2 ANQGSEA. As DNA, the CDR3 is TGCAGCGTTGAACTTCGGCACAGGGAGGAAGAGACCCAGTACTTC. Encoded protein: CSVELRHREEETQYF.

This clonotype was seen only a few times. The V call is TRBV15, the J call TRBJ1-1; D gene uncertain. Trimming took off 6 bases at V and 1 base at J, with 15 bases between the two ends. This CDR3 region has 15 residues. The germline V gene has CDR1 LNHNV and CDR2 YYDKDF (reference sequence). As DNA, the CDR3 is TGTGCCACCAGGAATGGGATGGGTAGGAACACTGAAGCTTTCTTT. Its translation is CATRNGMGRNTEAFF.

The chain joins TRBV20-1 to TRBJ1-1, with D possibly TRBD1 on 5 matching bases. V lost 3 bases and J 4 bases, leaving 12 bases between the germline ends. The CDR3 spans 13 residues. Per the germline V gene, CDR1 is DFQATT and CDR2 is SNEGSKA (reference sequence). The CDR3 loop is CSASQSGGTEAFF. CDR3 bases: TGCAGTGCTAGTCAGAGCGGGGGCACTGAAGCTTTCTTT.

The rearrangement links TRBV6-5 to TRBJ2-4, with 9 bases lining up with TRBD1. The DNA matches TRBJ2-7 better at its end, which makes the J call doubtful. From germline, CDR1 is MNHEY and CDR2 SVGAGI. This CDR3 spans 18 amino acids. The CDR3 sequence: CASSYSLVGGTGTYEQYF. In nucleotides, the CDR3 is TGTGCCAGCAGTTACTCTCTCGTTGGTGGGACAGGGACTTACGAGCAGTACTTC.

V and J are TRBV7-9 and TRBJ1-6, with D hard to call. The V and J ends lost 2 bases and 7 bases respectively, with 12 bases between them. This CDR3 has 15 amino acids. The germline CDR1 and CDR2 sequences are SEHNR and FQNEAQ (reference sequence). The chain's CDR3 is CASSLSYAENSPLHF. CDR3 coding DNA: TGTGCCAGCAGCTTAAGTTACGCGGAAAATTCACCCCTCCACTTT.

The CDR3 here is CASSSRQGLYNEQFF. Written as DNA, the CDR3 is TGCGCCAGCAGCTCACGACAGGGTCTCTACAATGAGCAGTTCTTC. The V gene is TRBV5-1, the J gene TRBJ2-1, with 7 bases that match TRBD1. Germline V gene data show CDR1 as SGHRS and CDR2 as YFSETQ. Trimming at V came to 3 bases and at J to 3 bases, leaving 6 bases not matched to a gene. The CDR3 runs 15 residues.

This chain links TRBV20-1 with TRBJ2-4, with 11 bases identical to TRBD2. CDR1 DFQATT and CDR2 SNEGSKA come from the germline V gene (reference sequence). This CDR3 comprises 18 residues. Losses at the gene ends were 7 bases for V and 0 bases for J; bases not matched to a gene: 14. The CDR3 region has the DNA TGCAGTGTTCGGGATAGCGGGAGGGACCGGCTAGCCAAAAACATTCAGTACTTC. Its protein product is CSVRDSGRDRLAKNIQYF.